This T cell receptor (beta chain) is from a study of shared clonotypes between healthy human individuals. The study's findings and limits: Sharing of clonotypes among donors was expected to vary with sequencing depth. Blood was the only sampled material, and tissue repertoires likely differ. Lower generation probabilities were found for non-shared clonotypes than for those shared by all four donors. Across a few donors, naive CD4 shared around 5.1%, naive CD8 over 3%, memory CD4 2% to 2.5%, memory CD8 about 0.38%.

The CDR3 is 14 amino acids. Germline V gives CDR1 MDHEN, CDR2 SYDVKM. The V end lost 5 bases, the J end lost 3 bases, and 13 bases lay between the germline ends. CD45RO-negative CD8 cells positively selected for CCR7 made up the naive population, which excluded terminally differentiated effector memory CD45RA+ cells. Data came from immunoSEQ multiplex PCR; TCRdb stores just in-frame clones and leaves some out. The sample lists roughly 2.1 million clones; roughly 91% were seen once. Of note for this clone: The antigen is undetermined.

This sequence originates from a young man in good health. Some clones in this sample may be carry-over from other donors' samples. The chain employs TRBV28 and TRBJ1-1, with D unresolved. The source material was naive CD8+ T cells from PBMCs. The CDR3 protein is CASSDPAEDTEAFF. The CDR3 DNA reads as TGTGCCAGCAGTGACCCCGCCGAGGACACTGAAGCTTTCTTT.